The subject of this entry is one T cell receptor beta chain. At least ten counts were recorded for this clonotype. Its antigen is unknown. Base qualities are not provided; no much larger clone lies one nucleotide away. The time point tag for this specimen amounts to: newly diagnosed GD, antithyroid drugs for less than 3 months. RNA was extracted from PBMCs in TRIzol for both TCR sequencing and RNA sequencing. Graves' disease was diagnosed according to American Thyroid Association guidelines. Recruitment of patients was carried out at an endocrinology department in Xi'an, China. Each patient gave approximately 9.7 milliliters of peripheral blood, collected in an EDTA anticoagulant tube. Ficoll Paque Plus density gradient separation was used to isolate PBMCs, and no further T cell sorting was done. RNA quality was checked with an Agilent 2100 Bioanalyzer and agarose gel, and concentration with a NanoDrop 2000.

Trimming accounts for 10 bases at V and 0 bases at J, while the number of junction bases matched to no gene is 7. The germline V gene (reference sequence) supplies CDR1 SEHNR and CDR2 FQNEAQ. From the cysteine through the phenylalanine, the CDR3 covers 14 amino acids. Of the read, only the CDR3 DNA is kept; its 42 bases are in frame from base 1. The sample comes from a study of regulatory T cells in long-lasting Graves disease (dated by TCRdb to the early 2020s). About the full investigation: In the newly diagnosed Graves' disease group, patients had been taking antithyroid drugs for less than 3 months. The study was conducted in China and was registered as a clinical trial. TCR sequencing covered 13 persistent and 20 newly diagnosed Graves' disease patients, some 35 samples in total. Patients with persistent Graves' disease were compared with patients with newly diagnosed Graves' disease using TCR sequencing and RNA sequencing of peripheral blood.

Library generation was performed with multiplex PCR. Sequenced using an Illumina HiSeq 4000. TCR beta libraries were built with iRepertoire HTBI primers and Arm-PCR amplification of CDR3 regions. Before sequencing, the PCR products underwent gel purification. The study's own analysis went as follows. Gene usage analysis of CDR3 amino acid clonotypes relied on the approximately 62 TRBV and 14 TRBJ segments identified across samples. COPE and FqMerger were used to merge the filtered high-quality paired reads into contigs. BLAST was used to align contigs to IMGT TRBV, TRBD and TRBJ reference genes, with CDR3 defined following IMGT. Any clonotype with a frequency above 0.1% was classified as a highly expanded clone. Shannon entropy was used to measure repertoire diversity, and the Gini coefficient was used to measure V-J evenness. A clonotype was considered public if more than one individual shared it. TCRdb redid the processing of the public reads, applying fastp at Q25 and MiXCR, and retained in-frame beta chains. CDR3 protein sequences are deduplicated, and each keeps its most common genes and DNA. The V and J calls reflect TCRdb's pipeline rather than the authors' work. The sample table lists fewer than 650,000 distinct CDR3 sequences, around 17% of them with a count of one. The ten largest clones represent around 18% of the sample.

On the study overall, not on this receptor specifically: More public clonotypes were shared among persistent patients (roughly 2,700) than among newly diagnosed patients (roughly 1,000). Only peripheral blood was studied, because thyroid tissue, the primary lesion, was inaccessible. As a limitation, the authors acknowledged that the small sample size may reduce accuracy. Persistent disease showed preferential use of TRBV28, TRBJ1-2 and TRBJ2-5, whereas newly diagnosed disease favored TRBV20-1 and TRBJ2-1. Persistent Graves' disease patients showed lower TCR Shannon entropy and fewer highly expanded clones than newly diagnosed patients, suggesting clonal expansion. Only the TCR beta chain was sequenced and analyzed.

This same sample was also part of a study on T cells in Graves' hyperthyroidism and ophthalmopathy. The second study, in turn, reports: A patient counted as having stable Graves' hyperthyroidism if no progression to ophthalmopathy occurred over 18 months of follow-up. Hyperthyroidism patients were newly diagnosed, had a disease duration of under 2 months, and were aged 18 to 65 years. Exclusion was applied to patients with uncontrolled infections, other autoimmune diseases, pregnancy or lactation. Diagnoses relied on clinical symptoms, serum thyroxine and TRAb, thyroid ultrasound and orbital computed tomography. The first round of RT-PCR for the TCR CDR3 was performed with the HTBI primer set and the Qiagen OneStep RT-PCR kit. Most expanded thyroid clonotypes (frequency above 0.001) were also detected in blood, a finding suggesting that blood repertoires may reflect thyroid immune responses. Ophthalmopathy was separated from stable hyperthyroidism by a 13 V-J signature model, with over 85% sensitivity and about 81% specificity obtained in cross-validation and 80%/75% obtained in testing. During validation, the model predicted progression to ophthalmopathy a median of around 6 months ahead of onset, with almost 71% sensitivity and 72.22% specificity. To identify TCR V-J signatures that set the groups apart, the researchers used a discovery cohort of about a hundred patients, made up of about 44 with Graves' ophthalmopathy and about 60 with stable Graves' hyperthyroidism. Prospective prediction of ophthalmopathy was tested in an independent validation cohort of 18 to 20 hyperthyroidism patients and 17 patients who later progressed to ophthalmopathy. The 75 to 100 discovery patients were randomly split 7:3 into training and test sets. In addition, the study compared T-cell repertoires in thyroid tissue and in blood from several Graves' hyperthyroidism patients. Once sampling was done, hyperthyroidism patients were given methimazole at a starting dose of 30 mg daily, whereas ophthalmopathy patients were given high-dose intravenous methylprednisolone. A second multiplex PCR round built the libraries, followed by size selection and purification. Sequencing of the libraries was done on an Illumina HiSeq2000 using paired-end 100 bp reads. SOAPnuke was used to process the raw data, with reads discarded if the reads contained adapters or uncalled bases, had a mean Phred below 15, or lacked an exact constant-primer or identifier match. COPE v1.2.5 was used to merge the high-quality paired reads, and each unique nucleotide sequence was defined as a clonotype. MiTCR v1.1 was used to align clonotypes to the IMGT TRBV, TRBD and TRBJ reference segments. Analysis was restricted to V-J combinations with a frequency above 0.0001, which covered roughly 99% of repertoires. The TCS score was defined as F50 (clonal expansion) divided by E x V (chaos), with BLOSUM62-based TCRdist calculated between CDR3 peptides within each V-J. Welch's t-statistics and random forest reduced several hundred V-J features to 13, which were used in a naive Bayes classifier (R e1071). No statistical method was used to set the sample size in advance, and investigators knew the group allocation. The paper reports TCR Vbeta CDR3 sequencing of some 140 peripheral blood samples: approximately 43 ophthalmopathy, approximately 74 hyperthyroidism and 17 progressor patients.

The sequences come from peripheral blood mononuclear cells (PBMCs), collected at new diagnosis, from a patient treated with antithyroid drugs. This receptor was obtained from a woman younger than 45 with Graves disease. Donor details come from another sample of the same person, matched by shared clones. The V and J genes are TRBV7-9 and TRBJ2-5; 8 bases in the junction line up with TRBD1. The DNA sequence is given as TGTGCCACCCTTGGACAGGGTGACCAAGAGACCCAGTACTTC. Translated, it gives CATLGQGDQETQYF.